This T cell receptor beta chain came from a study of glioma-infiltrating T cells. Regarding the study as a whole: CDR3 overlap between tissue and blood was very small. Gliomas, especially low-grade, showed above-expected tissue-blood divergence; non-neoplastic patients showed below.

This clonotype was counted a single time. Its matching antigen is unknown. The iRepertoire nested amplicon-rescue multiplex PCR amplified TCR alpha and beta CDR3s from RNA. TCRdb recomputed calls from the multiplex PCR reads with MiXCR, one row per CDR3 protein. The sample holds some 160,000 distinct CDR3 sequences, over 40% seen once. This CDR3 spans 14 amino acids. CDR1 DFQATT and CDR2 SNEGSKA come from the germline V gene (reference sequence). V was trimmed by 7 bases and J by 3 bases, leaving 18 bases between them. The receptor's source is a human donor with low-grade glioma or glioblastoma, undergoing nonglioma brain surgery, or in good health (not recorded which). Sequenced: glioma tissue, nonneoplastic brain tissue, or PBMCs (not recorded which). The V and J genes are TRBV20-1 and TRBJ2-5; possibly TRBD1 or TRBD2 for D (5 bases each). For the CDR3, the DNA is TGCAGTGTTCTGAGTCCGGGACCCAAAGAGACCCAGTACTTC. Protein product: CSVLSPGPKETQYF.